Each of the 13 T cell receptor beta chains below was sequenced from the same sample in a study of blood T cells in healthy people across ages. The second PCR ran roughly 7 to 11 cycles with a sample-barcoded 5' primer and J-beta primers. MiXCR, applied by TCRdb to the 5' RACE reads, yields one record per CDR3 protein. The data hold roughly 1.4 million distinct CDR3 sequences, with 55% to 75% observed a single time. Specimen: blood. All receptors derive from a man aged 18 to 35 in good health.

This clonotype was observed once. The gene calls are TRBV2 and TRBJ2-3; D gene uncertain. The CDR3 has 17 amino acids. The germline CDR1 and CDR2 sequences are SNHLY and FYNNEI. With 0 bases removed from V and 1 base from J, the gap between germline ends came to 14 bases. The CDR3: CASSEASGDRGTDTQYF. CDR3 in DNA: TGTGCCAGCAGTGAAGCTTCAGGAGATCGTGGCACAGATACGCAGTATTTT.

The V and J genes are TRBV20-1 and TRBJ1-6; perhaps TRBD1 as D (5 bases). Germline lookup yields CDR1 DFQATT and CDR2 SNEGSKA (reference sequence). This CDR3 is built from 14 residues. In DNA, the CDR3 is TGCACTCCCCCGGAGGGACCCTATAATTCACCCCTCCACTTT. Translating gives CTPPEGPYNSPLHF.

The gene calls are TRBV4-1 and TRBJ1-2; 10 nucleotides agree with TRBD1. This CDR3 has 17 amino acids. Germline V gene sequence: CDR1 MGHRA, CDR2 YSYEKL. V lost 3 bases to trimming and J lost 3 bases; unmatched junction nucleotides: 10. The CDR3 DNA sequence: TGCGCCAGCAGCCAGCTGCTTTGGACAGGGGGTGACTATGGCTACACCTTC. Protein sequence: CASSQLLWTGGDYGYTF.

This clonotype was detected many times. The gene calls are TRBV4-2 and TRBJ2-7, with a possible D match to TRBD1 (5 bases). The germline gives CDR1 LGHNA, CDR2 YNFKEQ. The ends were cut back, 0 bases at V and 4 bases at J, with 10 bases in the middle. This CDR3 spans 14 amino acids. The CDR3 DNA follows: TGTGCCAGCAGCCAAGAATTGGGGCGTTACGAGCAGTACTTC. This gives the protein CASSQELGRYEQYF.

This clonotype was picked up a small number of times. The chain couples TRBV7-9 to TRBJ2-1; the match to TRBD2 covers 9 bases. The V gene end was trimmed by 5 bases and the J gene end by 4 bases; junction bases not matched to a gene: 6. Per the germline V gene, CDR1 is SEHNR and CDR2 is FQNEAQ (reference sequence). CDR3 length: 15 residues. As DNA, the CDR3 is TGTGCCAGCAGCCCGGCTGCGGGGGGGTACAATGAGCAGTTCTTC. Translation: CASSPAAGGYNEQFF. Drawing the rest from reference TRBV7-9 and TRBJ2-1, the complete variable domain is DTGVSQNPRHKITKRGQNVTFRCDPISEHNRLYWYRQTLGQGPEFLTYFQNEAQLEKSRLLSDRFSAERPKGSFSTLEIQRTEQGDSAMYLCASSPAAGGYNEQFFGPGTRLTVL.

As for this clonotype: A much bigger clone sits one base away, suggesting this may be a read error. The chain carries TRBV20-1 and TRBJ2-7; D may be TRBD1 or TRBD2 (6 bases each). V shed 4 bases and J shed 7 bases, with 29 bases lying between them. The CDR3 covers 17 residues. Germline V gene data show CDR1 as DFQATT and CDR2 as SNEGSKA (reference sequence). CDR3 in amino acids: CSANTGALSTYYNEQYF. In DNA, the CDR3 is TGCAGTGCTAATACGGGGGCCCTCTCAACCTACTACAATGAGCAGTACTTC.

This clonotype was picked up a small number of times. The rearrangement uses TRBV4-2 and TRBJ1-4; D is unresolved. Trimming took off 2 bases at V and 8 bases at J, with 9 bases between the two ends. The CDR3 extends over 13 amino acids. Germline CDR1 LGHNA, CDR2 YNFKEQ. The CDR3 sequence: CASSQPYPEKLFF. In DNA form, the CDR3 reads TGTGCCAGCAGCCAACCCTACCCCGAAAAACTGTTTTTT.

CDR3 sequence: CAWRTGVNTGELFF. CDR3 bases: TGTGCCTGGAGAACAGGGGTGAACACCGGGGAGCTGTTTTTT. The gene calls are TRBV30 and TRBJ2-2; 7 bases are a match to TRBD1. Germline CDR1 and CDR2: GTSNPN and SVGIG (reference sequence). The CDR3 consists of 14 residues. V was clipped by 3 bases and J by 1 base; unmatched bases: 2.

This clonotype occurred once. The V gene is TRBV7-2, the J gene TRBJ1-1; no reliable D call. V was trimmed by 1 base and J by 7 bases, leaving 13 bases between them. The CDR3 sequence is 14 residues long. Per the germline V gene, CDR1 is SGHTA and CDR2 is FQGNSA. The DNA of the CDR3 is TGTGCCAGCAGCTTAGGAGGCGGAGGGAGTGAAGCTTTCTTT. Translation gives CASSLGGGGSEAFF.

V gene TRBV7-2 combines with J gene TRBJ2-3; 8 bases fit TRBD2. CDR1 and CDR2 from the germline V gene are SGHTA and FQGNSA. This CDR3 has 17 residues. The ends lost 1 base at V and 0 bases at J; junction bases unmatched: 6. The CDR3 sequence is CASSLDPAGVSTDTQYF. The CDR3 DNA reads TGTGCCAGCAGCTTAGACCCAGCGGGAGTCAGCACAGATACGCAGTATTTT. Using reference TRBV7-2 and TRBJ2-3 for the parts outside the CDR3, the full variable domain is GAGVSQSPSNKVTEKGKDVELRCDPISGHTALYWYRQSLGQGLEFLIYFQGNSAPDKSGLPSDRFSAERTGGSVSTLTIQRTQQEDSAVYLCASSLDPAGVSTDTQYFGPGTRLTVL.

J is TRBJ2-5 and V is TRBV6-5; D is undetermined. The ends were cut back, 0 bases at V and 10 bases at J, with 6 bases in the middle. Germline loops: CDR1 MNHEY, CDR2 SVGAGI. This CDR3 contains 11 residues. This CDR3 is CASSYSESQYF. In DNA form, the CDR3 reads TGTGCCAGCAGTTACTCGGAAAGCCAGTACTTC.

This clonotype occurred a few times. The rearrangement uses TRBV27 and TRBJ1-4; D may be TRBD1 (6 bases). Deletions cut 4 bases from V and 6 bases from J, with 12 bases between. CDR1 MNHEY and CDR2 SMNVEV come from the germline V gene (reference sequence). The CDR3 totals 14 residues. The CDR3 DNA is TGTGCCAGCAGTTCTCGGTCAGGGGATGAAAAACTGTTTTTT. Its translation is CASSSRSGDEKLFF.

This rearrangement joins TRBV28 to TRBJ2-7, with D unclear. CDR1 is MDHEN, CDR2 SYDVKM, per germline. Between the trimmed V and J ends, which lost 6 bases and 7 bases, there was a span of 13 bases. This CDR3 is 12 amino acids long. The CDR3 region is CASRLGYNEQYF. CDR3 coding DNA: TGTGCCAGCAGGCTCGGATACAATGAGCAGTACTTC. Variable domain in full (rest from reference TRBV28 and TRBJ2-7): DVKVTQSSRYLVKRTGEKVFLECVQDMDHENMFWYRQDPGLGLRLIYFSYDVKMKEKGDIPEGYSVSREKKERFSLILESASTNQTSMYLCASRLGYNEQYFGPGTRLTVT.